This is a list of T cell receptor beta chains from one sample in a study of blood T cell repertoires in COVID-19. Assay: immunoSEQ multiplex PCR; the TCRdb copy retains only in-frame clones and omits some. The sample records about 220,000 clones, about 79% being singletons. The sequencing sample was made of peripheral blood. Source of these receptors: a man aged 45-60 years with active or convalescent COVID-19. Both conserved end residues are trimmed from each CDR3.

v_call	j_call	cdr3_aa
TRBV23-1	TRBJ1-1	ADGGPTGGRGKVSTEAF
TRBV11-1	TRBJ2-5	ASSLNKYQETQY
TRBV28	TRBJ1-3	ASSASGLVGGNTIY
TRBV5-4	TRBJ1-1	ASSAGTGGLNTEAF
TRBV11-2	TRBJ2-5	ASNHRLAGEETQY
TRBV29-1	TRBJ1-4	SVEGALNEKLF
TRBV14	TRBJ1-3	ASSPGNTIY
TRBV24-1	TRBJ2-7	ATSEGDRSSYEQY
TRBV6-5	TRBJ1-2	ASSPGQGYYGYT
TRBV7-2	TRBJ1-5	ASTPQGGNQPQH
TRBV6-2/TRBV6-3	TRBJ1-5	ASSADRGSNQPQH
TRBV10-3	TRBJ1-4	AIGRGEKLF
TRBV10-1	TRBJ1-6	ASSPTGADSPLH
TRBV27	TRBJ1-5	ASSRGGAYYNQPQH
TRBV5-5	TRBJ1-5	ASSLLAGDRGYQPQH
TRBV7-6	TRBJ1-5	ASSRFGVNQPQH
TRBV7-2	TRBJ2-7	ASSLGLAVGEQY
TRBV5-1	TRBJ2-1	ASSLVGLAGAAGEQF